One T cell receptor (beta chain) is described in this entry. Its cognate antigen is unknown. PCR employed 60 Vbeta and 13 Jbeta primers. Profiling relied on immunoSEQ multiplex PCR, and the TCRdb table lists in-frame clones only, not all of them. The data show over 95,000 clones, 74% seen once. The germline V gene encodes CDR1 SGHRS and CDR2 YFSETQ. V dropped 1 base and J dropped 2 bases, with 13 bases sitting between them. CDR3 length: 16 amino acids. This sample is drawn from a study of cytomegalovirus exposure and HLA in healthy donors. Study-level background: The early release's HLA-typed donors yielded some 85 million unique TCRs. Across a few hundred genotyped donors, approximately 81% landed in the Caucasian-associated ancestry cluster.

Study-level results: In a later analysis, 16,951 TCR beta sequences were associated with HLA alleles at 0.05 false discovery rate. Later analysis suggested links between common viral pathogens and several top significant clusters.

This sequence originates from a human donor in good health. The sequencing input was PBMCs. This sequence joins TRBV5-1 and TRBJ2-1; TRBD1 might be the D (6 bases). The DNA for the CDR3 is TGCGCCAGCAGCTTGAACAGGGTAGGACCCTACAATGAGCAGTTCTTC. Amino acids: CASSLNRVGPYNEQFF.